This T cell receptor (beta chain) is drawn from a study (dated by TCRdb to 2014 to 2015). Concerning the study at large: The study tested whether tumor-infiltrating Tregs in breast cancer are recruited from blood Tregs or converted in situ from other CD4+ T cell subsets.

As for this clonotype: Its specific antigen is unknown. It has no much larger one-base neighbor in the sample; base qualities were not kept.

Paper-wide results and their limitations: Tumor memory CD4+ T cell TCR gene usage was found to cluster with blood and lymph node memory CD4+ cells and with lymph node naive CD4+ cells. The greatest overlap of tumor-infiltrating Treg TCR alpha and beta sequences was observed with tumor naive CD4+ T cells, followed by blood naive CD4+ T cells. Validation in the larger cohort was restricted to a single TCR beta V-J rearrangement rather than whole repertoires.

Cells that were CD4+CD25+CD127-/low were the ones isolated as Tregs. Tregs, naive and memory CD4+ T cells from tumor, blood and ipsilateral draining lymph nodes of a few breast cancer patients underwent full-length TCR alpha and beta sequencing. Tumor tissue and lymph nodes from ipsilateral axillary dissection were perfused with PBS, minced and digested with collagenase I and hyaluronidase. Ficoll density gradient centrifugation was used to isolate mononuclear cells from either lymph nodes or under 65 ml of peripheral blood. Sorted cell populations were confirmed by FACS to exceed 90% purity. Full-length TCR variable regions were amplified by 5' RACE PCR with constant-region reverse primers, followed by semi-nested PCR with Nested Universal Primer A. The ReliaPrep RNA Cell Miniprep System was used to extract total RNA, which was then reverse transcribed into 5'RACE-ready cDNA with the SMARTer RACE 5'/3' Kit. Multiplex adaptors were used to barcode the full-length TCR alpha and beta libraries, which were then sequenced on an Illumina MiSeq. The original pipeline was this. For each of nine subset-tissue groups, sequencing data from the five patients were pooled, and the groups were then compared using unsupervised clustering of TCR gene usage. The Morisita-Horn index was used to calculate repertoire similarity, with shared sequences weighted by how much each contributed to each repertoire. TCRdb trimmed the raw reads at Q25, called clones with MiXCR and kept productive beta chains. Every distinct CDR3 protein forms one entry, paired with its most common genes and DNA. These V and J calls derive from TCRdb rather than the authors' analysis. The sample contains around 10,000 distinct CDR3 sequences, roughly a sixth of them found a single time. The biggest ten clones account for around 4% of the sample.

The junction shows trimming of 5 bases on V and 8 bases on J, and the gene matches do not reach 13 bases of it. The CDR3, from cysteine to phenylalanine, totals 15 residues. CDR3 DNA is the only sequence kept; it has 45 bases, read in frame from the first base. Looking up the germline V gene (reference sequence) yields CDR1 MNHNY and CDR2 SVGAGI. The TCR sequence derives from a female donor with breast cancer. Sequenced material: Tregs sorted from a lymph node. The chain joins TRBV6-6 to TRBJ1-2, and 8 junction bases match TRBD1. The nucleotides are TGTGCCAGCAGTGAAACGGGACAGGCGGGGGGAGGCTACACCTTC. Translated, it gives CASSETGQAGGGYTF.